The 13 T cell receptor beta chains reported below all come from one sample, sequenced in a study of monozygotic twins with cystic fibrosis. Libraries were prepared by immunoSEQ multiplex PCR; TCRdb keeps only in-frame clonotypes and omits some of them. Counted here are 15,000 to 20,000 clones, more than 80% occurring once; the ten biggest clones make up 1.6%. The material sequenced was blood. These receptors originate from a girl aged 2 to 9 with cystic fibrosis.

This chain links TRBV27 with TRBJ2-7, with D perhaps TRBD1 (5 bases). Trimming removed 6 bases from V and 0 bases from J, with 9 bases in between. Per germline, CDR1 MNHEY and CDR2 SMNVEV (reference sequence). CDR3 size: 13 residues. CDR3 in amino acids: CASSQGGSYEQYF. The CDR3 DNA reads TGTGCCAGCAGCCAGGGTGGCTCCTACGAGCAGTACTTC.

The CDR3 sequence is CASSSEAEAFF. In DNA form, the CDR3 reads TGTGCCAGCAGTTCGGAGGCTGAAGCTTTCTTT. The genes are TRBV6-5 and TRBJ1-1, with no clear D. Germline assignment: CDR1 MNHEY and CDR2 SVGAGI. Trimming took off 4 bases at V and 6 bases at J, with 6 bases between the two ends. The CDR3 has 11 amino acids.

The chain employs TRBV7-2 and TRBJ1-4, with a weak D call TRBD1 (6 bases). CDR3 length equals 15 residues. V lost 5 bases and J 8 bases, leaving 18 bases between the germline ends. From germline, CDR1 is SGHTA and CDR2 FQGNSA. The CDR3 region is CASSTYRVEVEKLFF. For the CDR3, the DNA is TGTGCCAGCAGCACTTACAGGGTGGAAGTCGAAAAACTGTTTTTT.

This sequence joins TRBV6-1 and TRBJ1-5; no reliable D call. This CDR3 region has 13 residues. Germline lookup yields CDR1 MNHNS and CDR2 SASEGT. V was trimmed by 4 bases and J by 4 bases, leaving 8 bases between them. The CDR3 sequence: CASSALGNQPQHF. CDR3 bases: TGTGCCAGCAGTGCCCTCGGGAATCAGCCCCAGCATTTT.

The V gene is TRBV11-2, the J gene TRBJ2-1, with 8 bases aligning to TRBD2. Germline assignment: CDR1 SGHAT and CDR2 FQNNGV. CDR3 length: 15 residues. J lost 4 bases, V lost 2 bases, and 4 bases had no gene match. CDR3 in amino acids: CASSLMIAGYNEQFF. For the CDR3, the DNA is TGTGCCAGCAGCTTAATGATAGCGGGGTACAATGAGCAGTTCTTC. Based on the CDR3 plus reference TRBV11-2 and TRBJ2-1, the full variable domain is EAGVAQSPRYKIIEKRQSVAFWCNPISGHATLYWYQQILGQGPKLLIQFQNNGVVDDSQLPKDRFSAERLKGVDSTLKIQPAKLEDSAVYLCASSLMIAGYNEQFFGPGTRLTVL.

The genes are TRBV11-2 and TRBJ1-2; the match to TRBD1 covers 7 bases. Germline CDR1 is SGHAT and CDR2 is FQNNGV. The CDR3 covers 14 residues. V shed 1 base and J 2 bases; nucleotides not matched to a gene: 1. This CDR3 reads CASSLGTGNYGYTF. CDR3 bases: TGTGCCAGCAGCTTAGGGACAGGAAACTATGGCTACACCTTC.

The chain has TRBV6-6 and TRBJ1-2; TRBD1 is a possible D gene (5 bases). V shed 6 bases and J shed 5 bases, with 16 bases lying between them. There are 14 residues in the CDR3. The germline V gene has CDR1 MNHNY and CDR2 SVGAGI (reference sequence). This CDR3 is CASSSMGGGYGYTF. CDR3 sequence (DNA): TGTGCCAGCAGCTCAATGGGTGGGGGGTATGGCTACACCTTC.

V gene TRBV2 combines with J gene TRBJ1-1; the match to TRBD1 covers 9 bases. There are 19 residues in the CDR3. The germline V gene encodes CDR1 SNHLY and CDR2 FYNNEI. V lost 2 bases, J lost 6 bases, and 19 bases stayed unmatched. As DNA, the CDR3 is TGTGCCAGCAGTGAAAGTTTTGGAGACAGGGGGGACCCATTCCCTGAAGCTTTCTTT. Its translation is CASSESFGDRGDPFPEAFF.

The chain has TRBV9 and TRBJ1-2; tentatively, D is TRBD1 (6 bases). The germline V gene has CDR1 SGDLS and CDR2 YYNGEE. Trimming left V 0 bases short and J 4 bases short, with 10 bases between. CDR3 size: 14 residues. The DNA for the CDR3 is TGTGCCAGCAGCGTAGATACAGGGAGCTATGGCTACACCTTC. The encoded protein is CASSVDTGSYGYTF.

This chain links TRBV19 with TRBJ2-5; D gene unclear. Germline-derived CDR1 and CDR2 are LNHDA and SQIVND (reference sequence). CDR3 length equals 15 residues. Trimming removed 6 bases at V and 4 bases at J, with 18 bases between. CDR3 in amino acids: CASSPPNGRRETQYF. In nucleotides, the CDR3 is TGTGCCAGTAGCCCCCCGAACGGGCGGAGAGAGACCCAGTACTTC.

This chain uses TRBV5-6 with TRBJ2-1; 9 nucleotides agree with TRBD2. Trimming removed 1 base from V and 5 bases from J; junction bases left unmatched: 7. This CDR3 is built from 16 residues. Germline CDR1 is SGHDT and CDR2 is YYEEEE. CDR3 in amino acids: CASSLSAGGPDNEQFF. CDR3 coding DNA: TGTGCCAGCAGCTTGTCGGCGGGGGGGCCCGACAATGAGCAGTTCTTC. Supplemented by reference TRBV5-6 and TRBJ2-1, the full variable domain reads DAGVTQSPTHLIKTRGQQVTLRCSPKSGHDTVSWYQQALGQGPQFIFQYYEEEERQRGNFPDRFSGHQFPNYSSELNVNALLLGDSALYLCASSLSAGGPDNEQFFGPGTRLTVL.

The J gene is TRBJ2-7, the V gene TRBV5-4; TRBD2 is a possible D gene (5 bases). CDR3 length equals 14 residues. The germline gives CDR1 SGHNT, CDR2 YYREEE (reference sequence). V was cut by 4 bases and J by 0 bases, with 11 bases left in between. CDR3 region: CASSREGLSYEQYF. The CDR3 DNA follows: TGTGCCAGCAGCCGTGAGGGCCTCTCCTACGAGCAGTACTTC.

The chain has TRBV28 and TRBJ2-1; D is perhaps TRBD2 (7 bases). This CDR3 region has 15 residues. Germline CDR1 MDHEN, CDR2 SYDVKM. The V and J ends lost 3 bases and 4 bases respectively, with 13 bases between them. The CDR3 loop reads CASSFEGGSYNEQFF. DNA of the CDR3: TGTGCCAGCAGTTTTGAGGGGGGGAGTTACAATGAGCAGTTCTTC. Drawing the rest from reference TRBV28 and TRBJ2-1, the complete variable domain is DVKVTQSSRYLVKRTGEKVFLECVQDMDHENMFWYRQDPGLGLRLIYFSYDVKMKEKGDIPEGYSVSREKKERFSLILESASTNQTSMYLCASSFEGGSYNEQFFGPGTRLTVL.